These 22 T cell receptor beta chains share one sample of origin, sequenced in a study of cytomegalovirus exposure and HLA in healthy donors (dated by TCRdb to about 2017). The library was made by the immunoSEQ multiplex PCR assay. For the multiplex PCR, a mixture combining 60 forward primers for TCR Vbeta segments and 13 reverse primers for TCR Jbeta segments was used. The source is immuneACCESS, and TCRdb retained only in-frame sequences with V and J called. Part of the clones is not carried over; for the studies checked, unresolved V genes explain less than half of this, and the remainder is unexplained. The sample has around 160,000 clones on record, 79% of them singletons. The ten largest make up 6.7% of the sample. The sequencing sample was made of PBMCs. These receptor sequences come from a woman in her 40s in good health and CMV-seropositive.

This chain joins TRBV7-9 and TRBJ1-4; a possible D gene is TRBD1 (6 bases). CDR3 size: 13 residues. Trimming took 9 bases from V and 6 from J, leaving 14 bases between them. The germline V gene encodes CDR1 SEHNR and CDR2 FQNEAQ (reference sequence). The CDR3, as DNA: TGTGCCAGTCGCCTTGGGGGCTATGAAAAACTGTTTTTT. Residues: CASRLGGYEKLFF.

The chain combines TRBV7-6 with TRBJ2-7; TRBD1 agrees at 8 bases. The CDR3 has 12 residues. The trim removed 5 bases at V and 3 bases at J, leaving 0 bases unmatched. Per germline, CDR1 SGHVS and CDR2 FNYEAQ. This CDR3 is CASSGTGYEQYF. DNA of the CDR3: TGTGCCAGCAGCGGGACAGGCTACGAGCAGTACTTC.

The V call is TRBV2, the J call TRBJ2-1; 10 bases fit TRBD2. V lost 7 bases, J lost 4 bases, and 13 bases stayed unmatched. The CDR3 extends over 17 amino acids. Germline CDR1 SNHLY, CDR2 FYNNEI. CDR3 protein: CASNGGGSGGIYNEQFF. As DNA, the CDR3 is TGTGCCAGCAACGGGGGAGGTAGCGGGGGGATTTACAATGAGCAGTTCTTC.

This chain uses TRBV5-1 with TRBJ1-5; no reliable D call. Trimming stripped 4 bases from V and 4 bases from J, with 12 bases between. CDR3 size: 14 residues. Germline loops: CDR1 SGHRS, CDR2 YFSETQ. CDR3 loop: CASSQAGGNQPQHF. In DNA, the CDR3 is TGCGCCAGCAGCCAGGCGGGCGGAAATCAGCCCCAGCATTTT. The variable domain in full, completed from reference TRBV5-1 and TRBJ1-5, reads KAGVTQTPRYLIKTRGQQVTLSCSPISGHRSVSWYQQTPGQGLQFLFEYFSETQRNKGNFPGRFSGRQFSNSRSEMNVSTLELGDSALYLCASSQAGGNQPQHFGDGTRLSIL.

This chain uses TRBV23-1 with TRBJ1-2; 12 positions match TRBD1. TRBV23-1 is an ORF, with its function uncertain. This CDR3 has 16 residues. Unmatched junction bases numbered 8, after V lost 4 bases and J lost 5 bases. The CDR3 DNA reads TGCGCCAGCAGTCTTGGACCGGGACAGGGGGCTTATGGCTACACCTTC. Translated: CASSLGPGQGAYGYTF.

The gene calls are TRBV19 and TRBJ2-2; perhaps TRBD1 as D (6 bases). The CDR3 contains 15 residues. Germline CDR1 and CDR2: LNHDA and SQIVND (reference sequence). V dropped 3 bases and J dropped 5 bases, with 13 bases sitting between them. CDR3 coding DNA: TGTGCCAGTAGTATTATGGGGGCTGCTACCGGGGAGCTGTTTTTT. It specifies CASSIMGAATGELFF.

This chain connects TRBV9 to TRBJ1-6; TRBD1 might be the D (5 bases). The V gene's germline CDR1 is SGDLS and CDR2 YYNGEE. The ends were cut back, 0 bases at V and 7 bases at J, with 11 bases in the middle. The CDR3 length is 15 residues. As DNA, the CDR3 is TGTGCCAGCAGCGTAGATGCCAGGGCCAATTCACCCCTCCACTTT. Its protein is CASSVDARANSPLHF.

Only one count was recorded for this clone. This chain links TRBV11-2 with TRBJ1-5; D call uncertain. The CDR3 runs 13 residues. V was shortened by 2 bases and J by 3 bases, with 5 bases between the two germline ends. Germline V gene data show CDR1 as SGHAT and CDR2 as FQNNGV. The CDR3 sequence: CASSLSVNQPQHF. CDR3 nucleotide sequence: TGTGCCAGCAGCTTATCCGTCAATCAGCCCCAGCATTTT. The full variable domain, in which reference TRBV11-2 and TRBJ1-5 provide the parts outside the CDR3, is EAGVAQSPRYKIIEKRQSVAFWCNPISGHATLYWYQQILGQGPKLLIQFQNNGVVDDSQLPKDRFSAERLKGVDSTLKIQPAKLEDSAVYLCASSLSVNQPQHFGDGTRLSIL.

The chain combines TRBV28 with TRBJ2-3; D may be TRBD1 (6 bases). Trimming stripped 7 bases from V and 10 bases from J, with 27 bases between. CDR1 is MDHEN and CDR2 is SYDVKM in the germline V gene. The CDR3 spans 16 residues. The CDR3 sequence is CASTTQGSSPTMSQYF. The DNA of the CDR3 is TGTGCCAGCACCACTCAGGGGTCCTCCCCGACCATGTCGCAGTATTTT.

The genes are TRBV4-1 and TRBJ2-7; weak D call: TRBD1 (5 bases). CDR3 length: 15 residues. Germline V gene lookup returns CDR1 MGHRA and CDR2 YSYEKL. Trimming removed 6 bases at V and 0 bases at J, with 15 bases between. The CDR3, as DNA: TGCGCCAGCAGAAGTGCCCAGGGCGTCTCCTACGAGCAGTACTTC. Protein: CASRSAQGVSYEQYF.

This clone has more than one count but fewer than ten. The chain carries TRBV10-2 and TRBJ2-3; 7 positions match TRBD2. The length of the CDR3 is 15 residues. Germline V CDR1 and CDR2: WSHSY, SAAADI. J lost 3 bases, V lost 3 bases, and 6 bases had no gene match. The CDR3 nucleotides are TGCGCCAGCAGTGACGGCGGGAGCGGTACAGATACGCAGTATTTT. Translating it yields CASSDGGSGTDTQYF.

This chain joins TRBV28 and TRBJ1-1, with 7 bases matching TRBD1. J gave up 0 bases and V 6 bases, and 7 bases lay outside the gene matches. Germline CDR1 reads MDHEN; CDR2 reads SYDVKM. This CDR3 is 15 amino acids long. CDR3 nucleotide sequence: TGTGCCAGCAGACCCTCCGGGACAGTGAACACTGAAGCTTTCTTT. Translated, it gives CASRPSGTVNTEAFF. The entire variable domain, with the rest obtained from reference TRBV28 and TRBJ1-1, is as follows: DVKVTQSSRYLVKRTGEKVFLECVQDMDHENMFWYRQDPGLGLRLIYFSYDVKMKEKGDIPEGYSVSREKKERFSLILESASTNQTSMYLCASRPSGTVNTEAFFGQGTRLTVV.

The V call is TRBV13, the J call TRBJ1-1; weak D call: TRBD1 (5 bases). CDR3 size: 14 residues. Trimming removed 3 bases from V and 5 bases from J, with 13 bases in between. Germline V CDR1 and CDR2: PRHDT, FYEKMQ (reference sequence). CDR3 sequence (DNA): TGTGCCAGCAGCTTTTCAAGGGGTTTGACTGAAGCTTTCTTT. Encoded protein: CASSFSRGLTEAFF.

The V call is TRBV2, the J call TRBJ1-2; tentatively, D is TRBD1 (5 bases). V was shortened by 5 bases and J by 14 bases, with 18 bases between the two germline ends. Germline V gene sequence: CDR1 SNHLY, CDR2 FYNNEI. The CDR3 runs to 12 residues. This chain's CDR3 is CASSPMGGGLTF. In nucleotides, the CDR3 is TGTGCCAGCAGTCCAATGGGGGGTGGACTAACCTTC.

This clone was seen a few times. The chain carries TRBV5-4 and TRBJ2-1; TRBD1 might be the D (6 bases). Germline V CDR1 and CDR2: SGHNT, YYREEE (reference sequence). This CDR3 has 15 residues. The V and J ends lost 4 bases and 10 bases respectively, with 21 bases between them. The CDR3 DNA reads as TGTGCCAGCAGCGAAAAACAGGGTATAGAGGGGGAGCAGTTCTTC. Translated, it gives CASSEKQGIEGEQFF.

The chain employs TRBV5-6 and TRBJ2-1; TRBD2 matches 15 bases. The CDR3 spans 15 residues. Germline V gene data show CDR1 as SGHDT and CDR2 as YYEEEE. J was trimmed by 8 bases and V by 3 bases; bases with no gene match: 3. CDR3 loop: CASSWGLAGGYEQFF. Here the CDR3 DNA reads TGTGCCAGCAGCTGGGGACTAGCGGGGGGCTATGAGCAGTTCTTC. The whole variable domain, filled in from reference TRBV5-6 and TRBJ2-1, reads DAGVTQSPTHLIKTRGQQVTLRCSPKSGHDTVSWYQQALGQGPQFIFQYYEEEERQRGNFPDRFSGHQFPNYSSELNVNALLLGDSALYLCASSWGLAGGYEQFFGPGTRLTVL.

This clone was observed once. The genes are TRBV5-1 and TRBJ1-1, with 9 nucleotides matching TRBD1. This CDR3 is built from 16 residues. V shed 2 bases, J shed 3 bases, and the junction held 8 bases outside the gene matches. Germline CDR1 SGHRS, CDR2 YFSETQ. The CDR3 bases are TGCGCCAGCAGCTTTTTGGGACAGGGTGGCGACACTGAAGCTTTCTTT. It encodes CASSFLGQGGDTEAFF.

The rearrangement joins TRBV9 to TRBJ2-2, with D hard to call. Trimming cost V 3 bases and J 3 bases, with 15 bases left between them. Germline values: CDR1 SGDLS, CDR2 YYNGEE. The CDR3 extends over 16 amino acids. The CDR3 sequence is CASSGVVAPDTGELFF. In DNA form, the CDR3 reads TGTGCCAGCAGCGGGGTAGTAGCACCGGACACCGGGGAGCTGTTTTTT. The variable domain in full, with the rest retrieved from reference TRBV9 and TRBJ2-2, is DSGVTQTPKHLITATGQRVTLRCSPRSGDLSVYWYQQSLDQGLQFLIQYYNGEERAKGNILERFSAQQFPDLHSELNLSSLELGDSALYFCASSGVVAPDTGELFFGEGSRLTVL.

In this sample, this clone turned up once. The V call is TRBV27, the J call TRBJ1-2, with D unresolved. Trimming cost V 3 bases and J 8 bases, with 13 bases left between them. The germline gives CDR1 MNHEY, CDR2 SMNVEV (reference sequence). The CDR3 extends over 13 amino acids. In DNA form, the CDR3 reads TGTGCCAGCAGTTTTGGGCCGACGAGCGGCTACACCTTC. Amino acids: CASSFGPTSGYTF.

The rearrangement joins TRBV30 to TRBJ2-5; possible D gene TRBD1, 6 bases. V shed 2 bases and J shed 7 bases, with 14 bases lying between them. Germline CDR1 and CDR2: GTSNPN and SVGIG (reference sequence). The CDR3 sequence is 13 residues long. CDR3 sequence reads: CAWSPQGTVTQYF. The CDR3 DNA follows: TGTGCCTGGAGTCCACAGGGTACGGTGACCCAGTACTTC.

The chain combines TRBV28 with TRBJ2-2, with D possibly matching TRBD2 (5 bases). The CDR3 is 15 residues long. The ends were cut back, 6 bases at V and 0 bases at J, with 11 bases in the middle. Germline V gene sequence: CDR1 MDHEN, CDR2 SYDVKM. The CDR3 DNA sequence: TGTGCCAGCAGACCGGGAAGAGCGAACACCGGGGAGCTGTTTTTT. This encodes CASRPGRANTGELFF.

The chain recombines TRBV2 with TRBJ1-4, with no clear D. CDR3 length: 10 amino acids. The germline V gene has CDR1 SNHLY and CDR2 FYNNEI. V shed 5 bases and J shed 7 bases, with 2 bases lying between them. DNA for the CDR3: TGTGCCAGCAGTCGTGAAAAACTGTTTTTT. As protein: CASSREKLFF.